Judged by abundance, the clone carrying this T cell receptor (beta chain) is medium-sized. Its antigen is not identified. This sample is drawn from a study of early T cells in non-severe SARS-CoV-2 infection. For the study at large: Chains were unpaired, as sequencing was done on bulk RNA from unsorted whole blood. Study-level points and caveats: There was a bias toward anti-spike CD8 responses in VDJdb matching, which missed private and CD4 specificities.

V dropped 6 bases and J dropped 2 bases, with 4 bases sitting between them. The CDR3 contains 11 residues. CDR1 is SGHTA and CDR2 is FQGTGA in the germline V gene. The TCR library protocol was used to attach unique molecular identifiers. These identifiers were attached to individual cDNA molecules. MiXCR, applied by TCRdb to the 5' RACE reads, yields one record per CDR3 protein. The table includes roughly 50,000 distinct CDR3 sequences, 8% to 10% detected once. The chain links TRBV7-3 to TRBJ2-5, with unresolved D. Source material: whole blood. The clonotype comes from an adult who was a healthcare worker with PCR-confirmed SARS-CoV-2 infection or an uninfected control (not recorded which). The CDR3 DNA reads TGTGCCAGCAGTTATCAAGAGACCCAGTACTTC. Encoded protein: CASSYQETQYF.